A single sample gave rise to the 24 T cell receptor beta chains below, sequenced in a study of Graves' ophthalmopathy and Graves' hyperthyroidism. As the template, RNA transcripts were used to amplify TCR beta CDR3 regions. In the first round, RT-PCR was carried out with HTBI primers, and a multiplex PCR formed the second round. TCRdb re-called the multiplex PCR reads with MiXCR, one entry per CDR3 protein. In the table there are 650,000 to 900,000 distinct CDR3 sequences, 40% of which are singletons. Sequencing used peripheral blood. The receptors come from an adult man with Graves' ophthalmopathy.

There are a few counts of this clonotype. The chain combines TRBV5-6 with TRBJ2-5; TRBD2 might be the D (6 bases). V was cut by 5 bases and J by 5 bases, with 16 bases left in between. The CDR3 extends over 14 amino acids. The germline CDR1 and CDR2 sequences are SGHDT and YYEEEE. The DNA of the CDR3 is TGTGCCAGCAGGCACCGGGAGAGAGAGGAGACCCAGTACTTC. Encoded protein: CASRHREREETQYF.

This clonotype was picked up many times. V is TRBV2 and J is TRBJ1-4; no firm D call. In germline, CDR1 is SNHLY, CDR2 FYNNEI. V lost 2 bases and J lost 8, with 3 bases in between. This CDR3 is built from 11 residues. This CDR3 reads CASSEWEKLFF. The CDR3 DNA reads TGTGCCAGCAGTGAATGGGAAAAACTGTTTTTT.

To note about this clonotype: This may stem from a read error, because a much larger clone lies one nucleotide away. The genes are TRBV10-3 and TRBJ2-7, with 8 bases lining up with TRBD2. V trimming: 5 bases; J trimming: 0 bases; junction bases outside the gene matches: 3. Germline CDR1 reads ENHRY; CDR2 reads SYGVKD. The CDR3 length is 14 residues. The CDR3 DNA sequence: TGTGCCATCAGTATTAGCGGGACCTCCTACGAGCAGTACTTC. Its translation: CAISISGTSYEQYF.

The rearrangement uses TRBV19 and TRBJ1-5; D not resolved. The CDR3 is 14 amino acids. Germline CDR1 LNHDA, CDR2 SQIVND (reference sequence). V was cut by 4 bases and J by 6 bases, with 13 bases left in between. The CDR3 region has the DNA TGTGCCAGTAGTAAAGCGGCAGACGGTCAGCCCCAGCATTTT. Its translation: CASSKAADGQPQHF.

This rearrangement joins TRBV25-1 to TRBJ2-2; 7 bases line up with TRBD1. Germline-derived CDR1 and CDR2 are MGHDK and SYGVNS. This CDR3 has 15 residues. V lost 6 bases, J lost 3 bases, and 7 bases stayed unmatched. The CDR3 sequence: CASSLVTGDTGELFF. CDR3 nucleotide sequence: TGTGCCAGCAGCTTGGTCACAGGGGACACCGGGGAGCTGTTTTTT.

The rearrangement uses TRBV9 and TRBJ1-6, with D maybe TRBD1 (6 bases). Looked up from germline, CDR1 is SGDLS and CDR2 is YYNGEE. This CDR3 comprises 15 residues. V lost 3 bases to trimming and J lost 7 bases, with 14 bases between them. In DNA, the CDR3 is TGTGCCAGCAGCGGGGCCAGGGGAAACAATTCACCCCTCCACTTT. It specifies CASSGARGNNSPLHF.

This clonotype has a count of ten or more. The rearrangement uses TRBV2 and TRBJ2-7, with 13 bases aligning to TRBD2. Trimming took 2 bases from V and 6 from J; bases not matched to a gene: 16. CDR3 size: 19 residues. The germline CDR1 and CDR2 sequences are SNHLY and FYNNEI. CDR3 nucleotides: TGTGCCAGCAGTGAATTGAACGGGTTATGGACTAGCGGGAGTTCCGAGCAGTACTTC. The encoded protein is CASSELNGLWTSGSSEQYF.

In this sample, this clonotype turned up many times. The chain carries TRBV7-9 and TRBJ1-4; D is unclear. Germline V gene data show CDR1 as SEHNR and CDR2 as FQNEAQ (reference sequence). The V and J ends lost 0 bases and 11 bases respectively, with 7 bases between them. The CDR3 totals 12 residues. The CDR3 DNA is TGTGCCAGCAGCTTAGCGACGGACAAACTGTTTTTT. This gives the protein CASSLATDKLFF.

As regards this clonotype: Possible read error: a much larger clone is one base away. The genes are TRBV11-2 and TRBJ1-5; TRBD1 might be the D (5 bases). The CDR3 length is 13 residues. Germline V gene data show CDR1 as SGHAT and CDR2 as FQNNGV. Deletions cut 0 bases from V and 11 bases from J, with 11 bases between. The CDR3 nucleotides are TGTGCCAGCAGCTTAGAGTCAGGGATGACCCAGCATTTT. This codes for CASSLESGMTQHF. The whole variable domain, filled in from reference TRBV11-2 and TRBJ1-5, reads EAGVAQSPRYKIIEKRQSVAFWCNPISGHATLYWYQQILGQGPKLLIQFQNNGVVDDSQLPKDRFSAERLKGVDSTLKIQPAKLEDSAVYLCASSLESGMTQHFGDGTRLSIL.

This clonotype was detected only once. V is TRBV19 and J is TRBJ1-5; 7 bases agree with TRBD1. After removal of 5 bases from V and 11 bases from J, the junction contained 18 bases not matched to a gene. The length of the CDR3 is 16 residues. Germline lookup yields CDR1 LNHDA and CDR2 SQIVND (reference sequence). The CDR3 reads CASSPKTGSFNRSQHF. CDR3 sequence (DNA): TGTGCCAGTAGTCCTAAGACAGGGTCTTTCAATCGGTCCCAGCATTTT.

Only one count was recorded for this clonotype. The chain links TRBV7-9 to TRBJ1-4; the D gene is possibly TRBD1 (5 bases). The CDR3 loop spans 16 amino acids. Looked up from germline, CDR1 is SEHNR and CDR2 is FQNEAQ (reference sequence). V shed 3 bases and J shed 9 bases, with 20 bases lying between them. In DNA, the CDR3 is TGTGCCAGCAGCTTTGGAGGGAGAGGGACGGTGAAAAAACTGTTTTTT. Translation gives CASSFGGRGTVKKLFF.

This clonotype was seen only a few times. V is TRBV4-1 and J is TRBJ2-7; D is unresolved. Germline CDR1 is MGHRA and CDR2 is YSYEKL. This CDR3 comprises 13 residues. Trimming removed 0 bases from V and 5 bases from J, with 8 bases in between. This chain's CDR3 is CASSQDRPDEQYF. In nucleotides, the CDR3 is TGCGCCAGCAGCCAAGACAGGCCAGACGAGCAGTACTTC.

With respect to this clonotype: The junction does not match germline at one end; this may be a read error. This chain joins TRBV12-5 and TRBJ1-1; 7 bases fit TRBD1. The CDR3 covers 14 residues. Per the germline V gene, CDR1 is LGHNT and CDR2 is FRNRAP. CDR3 region: CPSGLGQPGTEAFF. Here the CDR3 DNA reads TGTCCTAGTGGTTTGGGACAGCCGGGGACTGAAGCTTTCTTT. The variable domain in full, with the rest retrieved from reference TRBV12-5 and TRBJ1-1, is DARVTQTPRHKVTEMGQEVTMRCQPILGHNTVFWYRQTMMQGLELLAYFRNRAPLDDSGMPKDRFSAEMPDATLATLKIQPSEPRDSAVYFCPSGLGQPGTEAFFGQGTRLTVV.

Concerning this clonotype itself: It may be a read error: a sequence one base away is much more abundant. This chain links TRBV5-5 with TRBJ1-6, with TRBD1 identical over 7 bases. With V trimmed by 1 base and J by 10 bases, 5 bases remained unmatched. The germline V gene has CDR1 SGHKS and CDR2 YYEKEE (reference sequence). The CDR3 sequence is 14 residues long. The CDR3 region is CASSLRQGWSPLHF. The CDR3 region has the DNA TGTGCCAGCAGCTTGCGACAGGGATGGTCACCCCTCCACTTT.

This clonotype was seen more than once but under ten times. The rearrangement joins TRBV19 to TRBJ1-2, with D perhaps TRBD1 (5 bases). Germline assignment: CDR1 LNHDA and CDR2 SQIVND (reference sequence). The CDR3 sequence is 16 residues long. Trimming removed 8 bases from V and 5 bases from J, with 24 bases in between. CDR3 loop: CASAMRTQMGLYGYTF. CDR3 DNA sequence: TGTGCCAGTGCCATGAGGACGCAAATGGGACTATATGGCTACACCTTC.

The CDR3: CAISELDTGDQGYTF. CDR3 nucleotide sequence: TGTGCCATCAGTGAGCTGGACACCGGGGATCAAGGCTACACCTTC. This chain uses TRBV10-3 with TRBJ1-2; D is possibly TRBD1 (5 bases). V dropped 2 bases and J dropped 8 bases, with 18 bases sitting between them. Germline CDR1 ENHRY, CDR2 SYGVKD. The CDR3 is 15 residues long.

This clonotype was seen repeatedly, ten times or more. The rearrangement uses TRBV20-1 and TRBJ1-6; D gene uncertain. V dropped 2 bases and J dropped 6 bases, with 5 bases sitting between them. The CDR3 runs to 12 residues. Germline V CDR1 and CDR2: DFQATT, SNEGSKA (reference sequence). CDR3 in DNA: TGCAGTGCTAGACACAGTAATTCACCCCTCCACTTT. Translating gives CSARHSNSPLHF.

This clonotype was counted a few times. The CDR3 loop is CASSRGMEKLFF. In DNA form, the CDR3 reads TGTGCCAGCAGCAGGGGAATGGAAAAACTGTTTTTT. The V call is TRBV10-3, the J call TRBJ1-4, with a weak D call TRBD1 (6 bases). The V gene lost 10 bases and the J gene lost 8 bases, with 14 bases spanning the gap. The CDR3 runs 12 residues. The germline CDR1 and CDR2 sequences are ENHRY and SYGVKD.

The chain combines TRBV6-5 with TRBJ2-5; 7 positions match TRBD1. The CDR3 covers 14 residues. V was pared by 5 bases and J by 5 bases, with 8 bases of the junction left unmatched. CDR1 MNHEY and CDR2 SVGAGI come from the germline V gene. Here the CDR3 reads CASSLQGIEETQYF. The CDR3 DNA sequence: TGTGCCAGCAGTCTACAGGGGATTGAGGAGACCCAGTACTTC.

In this sample, this clonotype turned up once. This could be a read error, since a much larger clone is one nucleotide away. The gene calls are TRBV19 and TRBJ1-1; D not resolved. The CDR3 runs 13 residues. In germline, CDR1 is LNHDA, CDR2 SQIVND (reference sequence). Trimming cost V 6 bases and J 1 base, with 9 bases left between them. The DNA of the CDR3 is TGTGCCAGTAGGACTCGGGGGAACACTGAAGCTTTCTTT. Protein sequence: CASRTRGNTEAFF.

This clonotype was found many times. The CDR3 loop is CASSGRNTGYTF. CDR3 nucleotides: TGTGCCAGTAGTGGACGAAACACGGGCTACACCTTC. The chain joins TRBV19 to TRBJ1-2; the D is unclear. Germline V gene sequence: CDR1 LNHDA, CDR2 SQIVND (reference sequence). The V and J ends lost 5 bases and 8 bases respectively, with 12 bases between them. The CDR3 extends over 12 amino acids.

This clonotype has at least ten counts. The V call is TRBV10-3, the J call TRBJ1-1; D is uncertain. The V gene's germline CDR1 is ENHRY and CDR2 SYGVKD. CDR3 length: 13 residues. CDR3 sequence reads: CAGGRAANTEAFF. In DNA, the CDR3 is TGTGCTGGTGGACGGGCAGCGAACACTGAAGCTTTCTTT.

This clonotype was picked up one time. Germline and junction disagree at one end, which may indicate a read error. The chain combines TRBV10-2 with TRBJ1-3, with D possibly being TRBD1 (5 bases). CDR3 length equals 18 residues. From germline, CDR1 is WSHSY and CDR2 SAAADI. The CDR3 loop reads CASSPTHNRLSSGNTIYF. CDR3 bases: TGTGCCAGCAGTCCAACCCACAACAGGCTCTCCTCTGGAAACACCATATATTTT.

This clonotype occurred a few times. A much larger clone differs by one base, so this may be a read error. This rearrangement joins TRBV12-3 or TRBV12-4 to TRBJ2-2; D uncertain. Trimming stripped 4 bases from V and 3 bases from J, with 6 bases between. There are 13 residues in the CDR3. CDR3 protein: CASSYDYTGELFF. As DNA, the CDR3 is TGTGCCAGCAGTTACGATTACACCGGGGAGCTGTTTTTT.